One sample yielded the 20 T cell receptor beta chains listed below, sequenced in a study of blood T cell repertoires in COVID-19. Assay used: immunoSEQ multiplex PCR; TCRdb lists only in-frame clones, some missing. The sample lists about 60,000 clones, approximately 85% occurring once. The sequenced sample consisted of peripheral blood. These receptors all stem from a human donor in a cohort sampled during active COVID-19.

This chain connects TRBV14 to TRBJ1-3, with D hard to call. With 6 bases removed from V and 1 base from J, the gap between germline ends came to 7 bases. Germline assignment: CDR1 SGHDN and CDR2 FVKESK. This CDR3 is built from 13 residues. CDR3 nucleotide sequence: TGTGCCAGCAGGAGGACTTCTGGAAACACCATATATTTT. Amino acid sequence: CASRRTSGNTIYF.

By share, this clone ranks as medium-sized (0.01 to 0.1%). V is TRBV7-9 and J is TRBJ1-1, with 8 bases fitting TRBD1. J was trimmed by 5 bases and V by 0 bases; bases with no gene match: 5. The germline CDR1 and CDR2 sequences are SEHNR and FQNEAQ (reference sequence). This CDR3 is 15 amino acids long. The DNA for the CDR3 is TGTGCCAGCAGCTTAGCGACAGGGGTTGGGACTGAAGCTTTCTTT. This gives the protein CASSLATGVGTEAFF.

This clone was seen a single time. This rearrangement joins TRBV6-6 to TRBJ1-2; perhaps TRBD1 as D (6 bases). V shed 7 bases and J shed 2 bases, with 17 bases lying between them. The CDR3 contains 15 residues. From germline, CDR1 is MNHNY and CDR2 SVGAGI (reference sequence). DNA of the CDR3: TGTGCCAGCACCGGGACAAGGGAATCCAACTATGGCTACACCTTC. Amino acids: CASTGTRESNYGYTF.

This rearrangement joins TRBV28 to TRBJ1-4; TRBD1 aligns across 7 bases. The V segment lost 7 bases and the J segment 8 bases; nucleotides outside the gene matches: 10. Germline CDR1 reads MDHEN; CDR2 reads SYDVKM. CDR3 length: 14 residues. The CDR3 coding sequence is TGTGCCAGCAACCTGCGACAGGGTTCGGAAAAACTGTTTTTT. The encoded protein is CASNLRQGSEKLFF.

The V gene is TRBV4-2, the J gene TRBJ2-7; possibly TRBD2 for D (7 bases). V was pared by 4 bases and J by 3 bases, with 22 bases between. Germline CDR1 and CDR2: LGHNA and YNFKEQ. This CDR3 has 17 residues. CDR3 loop: CASSPRLGAGAGYEQYF. The CDR3 DNA reads TGTGCCAGCAGCCCCAGGCTGGGGGCGGGGGCAGGCTACGAGCAGTACTTC.

The V and J genes are TRBV2 and TRBJ1-1, with 10 bases matching TRBD1. The CDR3 contains 15 residues. The V gene end was trimmed by 7 bases and the J gene end by 0 bases; junction bases not matched to a gene: 5. CDR1 is SNHLY and CDR2 is FYNNEI in the germline V gene. The CDR3 nucleotides read TGTGCCAGCACTAAGGACAGGGGGATGAACACTGAAGCTTTCTTT. Translation gives CASTKDRGMNTEAFF.

The V gene is TRBV18, the J gene TRBJ1-1; TRBD1 might be the D (5 bases). The germline gives CDR1 KGHSH, CDR2 LQKENI. The V and J ends lost 3 bases and 1 base respectively, with 9 bases between them. The CDR3 is 14 residues long. CDR3 in amino acids: CASSPRGGNTEAFF. For the CDR3, the DNA is TGTGCCAGCTCACCTCGCGGGGGGAACACTGAAGCTTTCTTT.

The chain uses TRBV20-1 and TRBJ2-3, with D unresolved. V lost 6 bases to trimming and J lost 6 bases, with 10 bases between them. Germline-derived CDR1 and CDR2 are DFQATT and SNEGSKA (reference sequence). CDR3 length: 11 residues. Here the CDR3 DNA reads TGCAGTGCCCCGTCTGTGGATACGCAGTATTTT. Its translation: CSAPSVDTQYF.

This clone was seen a few times. The chain recombines TRBV27 with TRBJ1-1; 8 bases fit TRBD1. Trimming cost V 5 bases and J 1 base; bases outside gene matches: 3. Per germline, CDR1 MNHEY and CDR2 SMNVEV (reference sequence). The CDR3 length is 14 residues. In nucleotides, the CDR3 is TGTGCCAGCAGTGACAGGGGAAGGAACACTGAAGCTTTCTTT. This sequence encodes CASSDRGRNTEAFF.

The V gene is TRBV5-4, the J gene TRBJ1-2; 9 nucleotides align to TRBD1. Per germline, CDR1 SGHNT and CDR2 YYREEE (reference sequence). CDR3 length: 16 residues. J lost 2 bases, V lost 4 bases, and 9 bases had no gene match. The CDR3 protein is CASSTGQGGGNYGYTF. DNA for the CDR3: TGTGCCAGCAGCACGGGACAGGGAGGTGGGAACTATGGCTACACCTTC. The complete variable domain, with remaining parts taken from reference TRBV5-4 and TRBJ1-2, reads ETGVTQSPTHLIKTRGQQVTLRCSSQSGHNTVSWYQQALGQGPQFIFQYYREEENGRGNFPPRFSGLQFPNYSSELNVNALELDDSALYLCASSTGQGGGNYGYTFGSGTRLTVV.

This chain connects TRBV6-5 to TRBJ2-3, with D unclear. Germline assignment: CDR1 MNHEY and CDR2 SVGAGI. This CDR3 is 12 amino acids long. Trimming pared 6 bases from V and 3 bases from J, leaving 7 bases between. CDR3 nucleotides: TGTGCCAGCAGGAGAAGAACAGATACGCAGTATTTT. It specifies CASRRRTDTQYF.

V usage is TRBV5-5 and J usage is TRBJ2-7; 13 bases map to TRBD2. V lost 3 bases, J lost 3 bases, and 3 bases stayed unmatched. Germline V gene data show CDR1 as SGHKS and CDR2 as YYEKEE (reference sequence). The CDR3 consists of 15 residues. The CDR3 is CASSSRTSGGYEQYF. CDR3 in DNA: TGTGCCAGCAGCTCACGGACTAGCGGGGGCTACGAGCAGTACTTC.

The chain uses TRBV7-8 and TRBJ1-1, with TRBD1 matching 8 bases. Germline CDR1 SGHVS, CDR2 FQNEAQ. Losses at the gene ends were 1 base for V and 1 base for J; bases not matched to a gene: 2. This CDR3 contains 15 residues. The DNA of the CDR3 is TGTGCCAGCAGCTTAGGGGACAGGAGGAACACTGAAGCTTTCTTT. Translated, it gives CASSLGDRRNTEAFF.

The V call is TRBV9, the J call TRBJ2-2; perhaps TRBD1 as D (5 bases). V lost 6 bases and J 0 bases, leaving 15 bases between the germline ends. This CDR3 has 16 amino acids. Germline CDR1 SGDLS, CDR2 YYNGEE. CDR3 loop: CASNPKWGANTGELFF. CDR3 DNA: TGTGCCAGCAACCCGAAATGGGGCGCGAACACCGGGGAGCTGTTTTTT.

This clone was recorded once. The chain employs TRBV28 and TRBJ2-1, with D perhaps matching TRBD2 (7 bases). The V end was cut by 9 bases, the J end by 0 bases, with 15 bases between. Germline CDR1 is MDHEN and CDR2 is SYDVKM. The CDR3 runs 15 residues. The CDR3 nucleotides are TGTGCCAGTCGGATGGCGGGGGCCTCCTACAATGAGCAGTTCTTC. As protein: CASRMAGASYNEQFF.

This chain links TRBV6-5 with TRBJ1-1, with a tentative D call TRBD1 (5 bases). Germline V gives CDR1 MNHEY, CDR2 SVGAGI. The CDR3 runs to 16 residues. The V and J ends lost 0 bases and 1 base respectively, with 12 bases between them. The CDR3 spells CASSYSRGWGNTEAFF. The DNA for the CDR3 is TGTGCCAGCAGTTACTCCCGGGGGTGGGGGAACACTGAAGCTTTCTTT.

The chain combines TRBV19 with TRBJ2-3, with TRBD1 as a possible D gene (7 bases). The V and J ends lost 6 bases and 3 bases respectively, with 13 bases between them. CDR3 length: 14 amino acids. CDR1 and CDR2 (germline): LNHDA, SQIVND (reference sequence). Written as DNA, the CDR3 is TGTGCCAGTAGGGAGGGGGCAAGGACAGATACGCAGTATTTT. Its protein product is CASREGARTDTQYF.

The chain recombines TRBV5-8 with TRBJ1-1; 8 bases agree with TRBD1. V shed 2 bases and J 1 base; nucleotides not matched to a gene: 13. Germline lookup yields CDR1 SGHTS and CDR2 YDEGEE. CDR3 length: 18 residues. The CDR3 is CASSLLKTGGASNTEAFF. For the CDR3, the DNA is TGTGCCAGCAGCTTATTAAAAACAGGGGGAGCCTCGAACACTGAAGCTTTCTTT.

The chain combines TRBV12-5 with TRBJ2-2, with D possibly TRBD1 on 6 matching bases. CDR1 is LGHNT, CDR2 FRNRAP, per germline. The V end was cut by 0 bases, the J end by 3 bases, with 17 bases between. The CDR3 length is 18 residues. CDR3 region: CASGLVRVGKGDTGELFF. CDR3 DNA sequence: TGTGCTAGTGGTTTGGTACGTGTGGGTAAGGGGGACACCGGGGAGCTGTTTTTT.

Notes on this clone: The conserved final phenylalanine or tryptophan is absent from the CDR3, which likely points to a read error. The limits of the CDR3 on the DNA are not certain, so only TCRdb's listed CDR3 is given. This chain joins TRBV10-2 and TRBJ2-7; the D segment call TRBD2 is taken from the table without a DNA check. The CDR3 comprises 11 residues, both ends counted. CDR1 is WSHSY and CDR2 is SAAADI in the germline V gene. CDR3 protein: CASRPSGRGLR.